The sample holds one count of the clone carrying this TCR beta chain. Its matching antigen is unknown. A sample-barcoded 5' primer and a J-beta primer mix were used in a second PCR of roughly 6 to 12 cycles. Using its own MiXCR run on the 5' RACE reads, TCRdb lists one record per CDR3 protein. The data show 650,000 to 950,000 distinct CDR3 sequences, with roughly 44% seen just once and about 19% held by the top ten. V was clipped by 0 bases and J by 2 bases, with 11 bases between them. There are 15 residues in the CDR3. Germline V gene lookup returns CDR1 ENHRY and CDR2 SYGVKD. This sample was included in a study of blood T cells in healthy people across ages. Overall study results and limits: Versus aged donors, long-lived donors had higher diversity and more naive CD4+ cells. The study found TCR beta diversity correlated strongly with naive T cell percentage. A roughly linear fall in TCR beta diversity per million T cells was seen with increasing age. Calculation of diversity from one million T cells yielded estimates considered to be underestimates.

The receptor comes from a man aged 55 to 70 in good health. The chain is built from TRBV10-3 and TRBJ2-7; D is perhaps TRBD1 (5 bases). The sample taken for sequencing was blood. The chain's CDR3 is CAISESSGNPYEQYF. As DNA, the CDR3 is TGTGCCATCAGTGAGTCCTCAGGGAACCCCTACGAGCAGTACTTC.